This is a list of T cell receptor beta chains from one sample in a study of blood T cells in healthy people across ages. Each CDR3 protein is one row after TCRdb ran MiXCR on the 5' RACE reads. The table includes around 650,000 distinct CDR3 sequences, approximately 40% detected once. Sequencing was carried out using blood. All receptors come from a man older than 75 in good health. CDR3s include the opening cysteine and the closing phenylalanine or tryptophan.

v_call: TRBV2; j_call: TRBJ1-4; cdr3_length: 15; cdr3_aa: CASSLKWQTNEKLFF
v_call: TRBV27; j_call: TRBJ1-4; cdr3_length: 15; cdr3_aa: CASSLSWQLNEKLFF
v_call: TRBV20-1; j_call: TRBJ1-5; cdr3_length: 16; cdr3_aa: CSARHPTRSSNQPQHF
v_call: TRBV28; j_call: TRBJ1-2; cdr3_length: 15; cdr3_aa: CASSGPDRGFYGYTF
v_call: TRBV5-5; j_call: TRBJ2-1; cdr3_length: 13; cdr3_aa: CASSLGPVDRQFF
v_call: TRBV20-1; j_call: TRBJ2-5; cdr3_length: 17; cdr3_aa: CNARDLAGGPSYNEQYF
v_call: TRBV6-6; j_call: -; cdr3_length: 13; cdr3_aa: CAISGANQETQYF
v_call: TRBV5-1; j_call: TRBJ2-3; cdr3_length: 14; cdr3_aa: CASSSRAALDTQYF
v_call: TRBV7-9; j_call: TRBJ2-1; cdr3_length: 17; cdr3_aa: CASSYTGTSGYYNERYF
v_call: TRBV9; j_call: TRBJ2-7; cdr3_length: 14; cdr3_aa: CASSVAYGSYEQYF
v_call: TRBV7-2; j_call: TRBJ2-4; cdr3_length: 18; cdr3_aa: CASSLGTSGRVAKNIQYF
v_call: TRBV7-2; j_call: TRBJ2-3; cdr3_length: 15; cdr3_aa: CASTLAGSVTDTQYF
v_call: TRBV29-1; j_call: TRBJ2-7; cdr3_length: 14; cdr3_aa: CSVGRSGRNYEQYF
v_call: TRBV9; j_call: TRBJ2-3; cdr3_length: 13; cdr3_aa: CASGPSTTDTQYF
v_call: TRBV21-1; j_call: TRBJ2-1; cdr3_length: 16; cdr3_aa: CASSGAEREGTNEQFF